This T cell receptor (beta chain) was obtained from a study of T cells in Graves' hyperthyroidism and ophthalmopathy. Whole-study context: Peripheral blood collection took place at initial diagnosis, before any treatment. Study results and caveats: Most thyroid clonotypes expanded above 0.001 were also detected in blood.

Trimming removed 3 bases from V and 10 bases from J, with 13 bases in between. This CDR3 contains 14 residues. Germline CDR1 PRHDT, CDR2 FYEKMQ (reference sequence). Researchers amplified the TCR beta CDR3 regions from RNA transcripts. An initial round of RT-PCR targeting the TCR CDR3 relied on the HTBI primer set. TCRdb analysed the multiplex PCR reads with MiXCR anew, one entry per CDR3 protein. In the table there are fewer than 800,000 distinct CDR3 sequences, about 16% of which are singletons. With regard to this clonotype: Its target is not known.

The rearrangement links TRBV13 to TRBJ1-6; a possible D gene is TRBD1 (5 bases). Sequences were obtained from blood. This receptor was obtained from a man between 18 and 35 years old with Graves' hyperthyroidism. CDR3 residues: CASSFRQIYSPLHF. CDR3 nucleotide sequence: TGTGCCAGCAGCTTCCGACAGATATACTCACCCCTCCACTTT. The whole variable domain, remainder taken from reference TRBV13 and TRBJ1-6, is AAGVIQSPRHLIKEKRETATLKCYPIPRHDTVYWYQQGPGQDPQFLISFYEKMQSDKGSIPDRFSAQQFSDYHSELNMSSLELGDSALYFCASSFRQIYSPLHFGNGTRLTVT.